Listed below are T cell receptor beta chains from one sample, sequenced in a study of T cell responses to AZD1222 COVID-19 vaccine. Assay used: immunoSEQ multiplex PCR; TCRdb lists only in-frame clones, some missing. This sample carries under 85,000 clones, about nine tenths of them seen once, and the ten largest clones take roughly a quarter. Sequencing used peripheral blood, obtained on day 0 of AZD1222 vaccination. The receptors here all came from an adult in good health. Each CDR3 is given with its conserved first and last residue. The D gene is left open where the match is weak. Not all rows give a size; the values are once, few, many and, for expanded clones, a class.

j_call d_call clone_size v_call cdr3_nt cdr3_aa
TRBJ1-2 TRBD1 . TRBV7-9 TGTGCCAGCAGTTTTAGCTCGACAGGGAACTATGGCTACACCTTC CASSFSSTGNYGYTF
TRBJ2-2 TRBD2 . TRBV18 TGTGCCAGCTCACCCGGACTAGCGGGAGGGCCGACCGGGGAGCTGTTTTTT CASSPGLAGGPTGELFF
TRBJ2-7 . . TRBV5-8 TGTGCCAGCAGCCCCATCTACGAGCAGTACTTC CASSPIYEQYF
TRBJ2-6 . . TRBV7-3 TGTGCCAGCAGCTTAAATGGGCCTGGGGCCAACGTCCTGACTTTC CASSLNGPGANVLTF
TRBJ2-7 . . TRBV28 TGTGCCAGCAGTTTGGCAGGGATCTCCTACGAGCAGTACTTC CASSLAGISYEQYF
TRBJ2-5 . once TRBV18 TGTGCCAGCCGCGCAGGATTAGCGGAAGAGACCCAGTACTTC CASRAGLAEETQYF
TRBJ2-1 TRBD2 . TRBV6-2/TRBV6-3 TGTGCCAGCAGTCCCCGGCGGGCGAGTCTAGCGGATTACAATGAGCAGTTCTTC CASSPRRASLADYNEQFF
TRBJ2-1 TRBD2 . TRBV5-1 TGCGCCAGCAGCTTGTGGGGGACTAGAGGGGATGAGCAGTTCTTC CASSLWGTRGDEQFF
TRBJ2-3 . . TRBV11-3 TGTGCCAGCAGCCGCGGCAGGGCGGGAAGGGGGAGAGATACGCAGTATTTT CASSRGRAGRGRDTQYF
TRBJ2-3 TRBD1 . TRBV11-2 TGTGCCAGCAGCTCAATAACAGGGGGTTGGGGCACAGATACGCAGTATTTT CASSSITGGWGTDTQYF
TRBJ2-1 TRBD2 . TRBV11-3 TGTGCCAGCAGCGTCCGACGAGCGGGAGAGTACAATGAGCAGTTCTTC CASSVRRAGEYNEQFF
TRBJ1-2 TRBD1 . TRBV6-5 TGTGCCAGCAGCGTGGACAGGGAGTGGAATGGCTACACCTTC CASSVDREWNGYTF
TRBJ2-7 . . TRBV3-1/TRBV3-2 TGTGCCAGCAGTTCCAACATTCGATACGAGCAGTACTTC CASSSNIRYEQYF
TRBJ2-1 . . TRBV18 TGTGCCAGCTCACTGAACTCTAGAAATGGCCCAGGCAATGAGCAGTTCTTC CASSLNSRNGPGNEQFF
TRBJ2-7 . . TRBV2 TGTGCCGGGGCTAGTGGAAGCTCCTACGAGCAGTACTTC CAGASGSSYEQYF
TRBJ2-7 . . TRBV6-6 TGTGCCAGCCCCCTGAGGAGAAACTCCTACGAGCAGTACTTC CASPLRRNSYEQYF
TRBJ2-3 . . TRBV25-1 TGTGCCAGCAGTGAGGCTAGTACGGCGGATACGCAGTATTTT CASSEASTADTQYF
TRBJ1-1 TRBD1 . TRBV29-1 TGCAGCGTTTCTCCAACAGGGGACACTGAAGCTTTCTTT CSVSPTGDTEAFF
TRBJ1-4 . . TRBV6-5 TGTGCCAGCAGGGACAGAATTAGTAATGAAAAACTGTTTTTT CASRDRISNEKLFF
TRBJ2-5 TRBD2 . TRBV9 TGTGCCAGCAGCGTAGGGGGAGGGCAAGAGACCCAGTACTTC CASSVGGGQETQYF
TRBJ1-5 . . TRBV5-6 TGTGCCAGCAGCCAGGGGTATCAGCCCCAGCATTTT CASSQGYQPQHF
TRBJ2-1 TRBD2 . TRBV27 TGTGCCAGCAGTTGGACTAGCGGGATGTCATACAATGAGCAGTTCTTC CASSWTSGMSYNEQFF
TRBJ1-2 . . TRBV2 TGTGCCAGCACCCCAGTGGACTGGGGCTACACCTTC CASTPVDWGYTF
TRBJ1-2 . . TRBV5-1 TGCGCCAGCAGCCCACGGGACGGTCACACACTCTATGGCTACACCTTC CASSPRDGHTLYGYTF
TRBJ2-3 TRBD2 . TRBV6-2/TRBV6-3 TGTGCCAGCAGCCTCGGACTAGCGGGGGGAGATACGCAGTATTTT CASSLGLAGGDTQYF
TRBJ2-2 . . TRBV9 TGTGCCAGCAGCGTAGGGGCGCTCTCGAACACCGGGGAGCTGTTTTTT CASSVGALSNTGELFF
TRBJ2-1 . . TRBV18 TGTGCCAGCTCACCGGGGAATGAGCAGTTCTTC CASSPGNEQFF
TRBJ2-3 TRBD2 . TRBV7-3 TGTGCCAGCAGCTTATTCTCGACTAGCCGTGTGACAGATACGCAGTATTTT CASSLFSTSRVTDTQYF
TRBJ2-2 . . TRBV5-4 TGTGCCAGCAGCTTTCTTCGACAGGGAGGTTTTACCGGGGAGCTGTTTTTT CASSFLRQGGFTGELFF
TRBJ2-1 TRBD2 . TRBV5-1 TGCGCCAGCAGCTTGCCAGGGGTAGCGGGAGGGCCTAGAAATGAGCAGTTCTTC CASSLPGVAGGPRNEQFF
TRBJ2-5 . . TRBV6-2/TRBV6-3 TGTGCCAGCAGTTACATAGAGACCCAGTACTTC CASSYIETQYF
TRBJ1-3 TRBD1 few TRBV28 TGTGCCAGCAGTTTGGTCGAACAGGGGGCGCCTGGAAACACCATATATTTT CASSLVEQGAPGNTIYF
TRBJ2-7 TRBD2 once TRBV6-5 TGTGCCAGCAGAACTGGAGCGGGAGTCCCCGAGCAGTACTTC CASRTGAGVPEQYF
TRBJ1-6 . . TRBV27 TGTGCCAGCAGTTTCGGGCAGGGAAATTCACCCCTCCACTTT CASSFGQGNSPLHF
TRBJ2-4 . . TRBV7-9 TGTGCCAGCAGCTTAGGGGGAAACATTCAGTACTTC CASSLGGNIQYF
TRBJ2-7 . . TRBV4-1 TGCGCCAGCAGCCAAGAACTCAACACCTTCTACGAGCAGTACTTC CASSQELNTFYEQYF
TRBJ2-5 . . TRBV27 TGTGCCAGCAGTCCAGTATCACCCCCCTTTCGCGGCGGAGAGACCCAGTACTTC CASSPVSPPFRGGETQYF
TRBJ2-2 TRBD1 . TRBV18 TGTGCCAGCTCCCCGAGTATCCAGGGGGCGAACACCGGGGAGCTGTTTTTT CASSPSIQGANTGELFF
TRBJ2-2 TRBD1 few TRBV7-2 TGTGCCAGCAGCTTAGGACAGGGGGGGAACACCGGGGAGCTGTTTTTT CASSLGQGGNTGELFF
TRBJ2-7 TRBD1 few TRBV23-1 TGCGCCAGCAGTCAACCGACAGGGGAGCCCTACGAGCAGTACTTC CASSQPTGEPYEQYF
TRBJ2-7 . . TRBV5-4 TGTGCCAGCAGCTTGGACGGGGGATCCTCCTACGAGCAGTACTTC CASSLDGGSSYEQYF
TRBJ2-1 . . TRBV28 TGTGCCAGCAGTTTACCGGGCTCTCGTCAGTTCTTC CASSLPGSRQFF
TRBJ2-1 . . TRBV19 TGTGCCAGTAGTAGACAGGCCTATGAGTCCTACAATGAGCAGTTCTTC CASSRQAYESYNEQFF
TRBJ2-1 TRBD2 once TRBV9 TGTGCCAGCAGCGTAGGTGCGGGAGCCTACAATGAGCAGTTCTTC CASSVGAGAYNEQFF
TRBJ2-1 . . TRBV14 TGTGCCAGCAGCCCACTGTTAACGGGTATAAATGAGCAGTTCTTC CASSPLLTGINEQFF
TRBJ2-2 TRBD1 . TRBV19 TGTGCCACAGTCAGACAGGGGAGCACCGGGGAGCTGTTTTTT CATVRQGSTGELFF
TRBJ2-7 . . TRBV5-1 TGCGCCAGCAGCCGCGGGGAACAGCGCAACGAGCAGTACTTC CASSRGEQRNEQYF
TRBJ2-1 . . TRBV28 TGTGCCAGCACCACCGGGGGCCCCTTCAATGAGCAGTTCTTC CASTTGGPFNEQFF
TRBJ2-1 . medium-sized TRBV15 TGTGCCACCAGCAGAGAGCGGTCAGGGTCCAATGAGCAGTTCTTC CATSRERSGSNEQFF
TRBJ1-5 . . TRBV5-8 TGTGCCAGCAGCTTTGGAAGTGATCAGCCCCAGCATTTT CASSFGSDQPQHF
TRBJ2-1 TRBD2 . TRBV9 TGTGCCAGCAGCGCCCCCGGGGCGGGAGAGGGGAACAATGAGCAGTTCTTC CASSAPGAGEGNNEQFF
TRBJ2-2 . . TRBV7-2 TGTGCCAGCAGCCCTGGACCGAACACCGGGGAGCTGTTTTTT CASSPGPNTGELFF
TRBJ2-1 TRBD2 . TRBV9 TGTGCCAGCAGCGCCAGCCTAGCGGGAGTAAATGAGCAGTTCTTC CASSASLAGVNEQFF
TRBJ2-3 . . TRBV12-3/TRBV12-4 TGTGCCAGCAGCCCGAGGGGGACAGATACGCAGTATTTT CASSPRGTDTQYF
TRBJ2-7 TRBD2 . TRBV13 TGTGCCAGCAGCTTAGGCCCGGGGGGGGCGCTGGACGAGCAGTACTTC CASSLGPGGALDEQYF
TRBJ1-2 . . TRBV4-3 TGCGCCAGCAGCCAAGATCGGGGGCTCTATGGCTACACCTTC CASSQDRGLYGYTF
TRBJ2-2 . . TRBV28 TGTGCCAGCAGTTTATACAGGGCAAACCTCGGGGAGCTGTTTTTT CASSLYRANLGELFF
TRBJ1-3 . few TRBV11-3 TGTGCCAGCAGCTTAGTTGTCTCAGTGGGCTCTGGAAACACCATATATTTT CASSLVVSVGSGNTIYF
TRBJ2-7 . . TRBV9 TGTGCCAGCAGCGTAGAATTGAGTGGCGAGCAGTACTTC CASSVELSGEQYF